Following are 2 T cell receptor beta chains from one sample sequenced in a study of response to subunit inactivated influenza vaccine. TCRdb re-analysed the RT-PCR reads in MiXCR, keeping a single row per CDR3 protein. The sample records 800,000 to 1,000,000 distinct CDR3 sequences, 21% being singletons. The source was PBMCs from blood, collected 5 days after vaccination. These receptors were obtained from a man aged 50 to 59 who received an inactivated influenza vaccine.

This clonotype showed up just a few times. V gene TRBV5-1 combines with J gene TRBJ2-1; TRBD2 matches 12 bases. CDR3 length: 15 residues. Trimming took 4 bases from V and 7 from J; bases not matched to a gene: 6. Germline-derived CDR1 and CDR2 are SGHRS and YFSETQ. As DNA, the CDR3 is TGCGCCAGCAGCGGGGGACTAGCGGGTCCTAATGAGCAGTTCTTC. Its protein is CASSGGLAGPNEQFF.

In its sample, this clonotype was seen a few times. This chain joins TRBV12-3 or TRBV12-4 and TRBJ2-7, with 10 bases lining up with TRBD1. With 3 bases clipped from V and 1 base from J, the junction kept 6 bases outside the gene matches. The CDR3 length is 16 residues. CDR3 residues: CASSLGTGAQSYEQYF. In DNA, the CDR3 is TGTGCCAGCAGTTTGGGGACAGGGGCCCAATCCTACGAGCAGTACTTC.